What follows are 26 T cell receptor beta chains derived from one specimen sequenced in a study of blood T cell repertoires in COVID-19. Sequenced by immunoSEQ multiplex PCR; TCRdb stores in-frame clones only, minus some. The sample contains 310,000 or so clones, about nine tenths of which appear only once. Sequencing used PBMCs or T cells enriched from blood (not recorded which). The receptor set was obtained from a woman under 30 who had recovered from COVID-19.

J is TRBJ2-1 and V is TRBV7-2; 14 bases fit TRBD2. The CDR3 spans 18 residues. V lost 3 bases and J lost 7; bases outside the gene matches: 11. Germline CDR1 is SGHTA and CDR2 is FQGNSA. The CDR3 is CASSLTNPGLAGVNEQFF. CDR3 nucleotides: TGTGCCAGCAGCTTGACTAATCCGGGACTAGCGGGAGTTAATGAGCAGTTCTTC. Variable domain in full (rest from reference TRBV7-2 and TRBJ2-1): GAGVSQSPSNKVTEKGKDVELRCDPISGHTALYWYRQSLGQGLEFLIYFQGNSAPDKSGLPSDRFSAERTGGSVSTLTIQRTQQEDSAVYLCASSLTNPGLAGVNEQFFGPGTRLTVL.

CDR3 nucleotides: TGTGCCAGCAGCCAAAGGGAGGTCTTGACAGATACGCAGTATTTT. Translation: CASSQREVLTDTQYF. This rearrangement joins TRBV14 to TRBJ2-3, with D possibly TRBD2 on 6 matching bases. Trimming shortened V by 2 bases and J by 3 bases, and 12 bases separated the two germline ends. CDR1 is SGHDN, CDR2 FVKESK, per germline. This CDR3 spans 15 amino acids.

The V and J genes are TRBV5-4 and TRBJ2-2; 7 nucleotides line up with TRBD2. V gave up 2 bases and J gave up 0 bases; unmatched junction bases: 4. CDR1 and CDR2 (germline): SGHNT, YYREEE (reference sequence). This CDR3 spans 16 amino acids. The CDR3 DNA sequence: TGTGCCAGCAGCTTCTCCGGGACTACGAACACCGGGGAGCTGTTTTTT. Protein: CASSFSGTTNTGELFF.

This rearrangement joins TRBV7-2 to TRBJ2-5, with 9 bases aligning to TRBD2. Per germline, CDR1 SGHTA and CDR2 FQGNSA. V was clipped by 1 base and J by 5 bases; unmatched bases: 5. The CDR3 is made up of 15 amino acids. In DNA, the CDR3 is TGTGCCAGCAGCTTAGTTGCGGGGGGGTTGGAGACCCAGTACTTC. Protein product: CASSLVAGGLETQYF.

The chain couples TRBV6-2 or TRBV6-3 to TRBJ2-5; no clear D gene. Trimming cost V 3 bases and J 2 bases, with 10 bases left between them. The CDR3 totals 14 residues. Germline values: CDR1 MNHEY, CDR2 SVGEGT. CDR3 region: CASSYLQAQETQYF. DNA of the CDR3: TGTGCCAGCAGTTATCTCCAGGCACAAGAGACCCAGTACTTC.

V is TRBV7-3 and J is TRBJ2-7; weak D call: TRBD1 (5 bases). The germline V and J ends were trimmed by 1 base and 8 bases, with 12 bases remaining between them. Germline-derived CDR1 and CDR2 are SGHTA and FQGTGA. CDR3 length: 13 amino acids. The CDR3 sequence: CASSLMETDKQYF. The CDR3 coding sequence is TGTGCCAGCAGCTTAATGGAGACGGACAAGCAGTACTTC.

The genes are TRBV6-5 and TRBJ1-2; 10 bases align to TRBD1. Germline V gene lookup returns CDR1 MNHEY and CDR2 SVGAGI. Losses at the gene ends were 4 bases for V and 7 bases for J; bases not matched to a gene: 12. This CDR3 spans 16 amino acids. This CDR3 reads CASSWTGGEATAGYTF. The CDR3 DNA follows: TGTGCCAGCAGTTGGACAGGGGGAGAGGCTACGGCTGGCTACACCTTC.

The chain joins TRBV6-2 or TRBV6-3 to TRBJ2-1; 9 bases map to TRBD2. The length of the CDR3 is 18 residues. The germline CDR1 and CDR2 sequences are MNHEY and SVGEGT. The V gene end was trimmed by 0 bases and the J gene end by 6 bases; junction bases not matched to a gene: 12. The CDR3 region is CASSYSLLAGRTPNEQFF. The CDR3 coding sequence is TGTGCCAGCAGTTACTCCCTACTAGCGGGCCGAACCCCCAATGAGCAGTTCTTC.

This clone was seen more than once but under ten times. The chain combines TRBV30 with TRBJ1-6; maybe TRBD1 (5 bases). This CDR3 has 15 amino acids. The germline gives CDR1 GTSNPN, CDR2 SVGIG (reference sequence). The germline V and J ends were trimmed by 0 bases and 5 bases, with 11 bases remaining between them. DNA of the CDR3: TGTGCCTGGAGTGTACATACAGGCAATAATTCACCCCTCCACTTT. It translates to CAWSVHTGNNSPLHF.

This clone was picked up a small number of times. Other nucleotide sequences from this sample produce the same CDR3. The rearrangement joins TRBV4-3 to TRBJ2-7; TRBD2 matches at 7 bases. This CDR3 spans 16 amino acids. J gave up 0 bases and V 0 bases, and 5 bases lay outside the gene matches. From germline, CDR1 is LGHNA and CDR2 YSLEER. Here the CDR3 reads CASSQDRGSSSYEQYF. As DNA, the CDR3 is TGCGCCAGCAGCCAAGATCGCGGGAGCAGCTCCTACGAGCAGTACTTC.

This clone was detected only once. The rearrangement joins TRBV28 to TRBJ2-2, with D possibly being TRBD2 (6 bases). Germline CDR1 is MDHEN and CDR2 is SYDVKM. Between the trimmed V and J ends, which lost 5 bases and 7 bases, there was a span of 17 bases. CDR3 size: 15 residues. The DNA of the CDR3 is TGTGCCAGCAGTACGCGGAGGGGCGAAAACGGGGAGCTGTTTTTT. This translates into CASSTRRGENGELFF.

The V call is TRBV7-9, the J call TRBJ2-7, with 8 bases that match TRBD2. The V segment lost 3 bases and the J segment 7 bases; nucleotides outside the gene matches: 11. This CDR3 contains 15 residues. Looked up from germline, CDR1 is SEHNR and CDR2 is FQNEAQ (reference sequence). The CDR3 spells CASSFSGTGLREQYF. For the CDR3, the DNA is TGTGCCAGCAGCTTTAGCGGGACCGGTTTGAGGGAGCAGTACTTC.

This clone has a single count. The V call is TRBV27, the J call TRBJ2-7; D uncertain. The CDR3 covers 13 residues. Germline V lookup: CDR1 MNHEY, CDR2 SMNVEV (reference sequence). Trimming cost V 3 bases and J 6 bases, with 12 bases left between them. In nucleotides, the CDR3 is TGTGCCAGCAGTTTCGATTCTAGTCGCGAGCAGTACTTC. This sequence encodes CASSFDSSREQYF.

The V call is TRBV18, the J call TRBJ1-1; D is ambiguous. Per the germline V gene, CDR1 is KGHSH and CDR2 is LQKENI. This CDR3 region has 12 residues. Trimming stripped 8 bases from V and 4 bases from J, with 11 bases between. CDR3 in amino acids: CASGATGTEAFF. The DNA of the CDR3 is TGTGCCAGCGGCGCTACGGGCACTGAAGCTTTCTTT.

This chain links TRBV28 with TRBJ1-2; maybe TRBD1 (6 bases). V was clipped by 2 bases and J by 8 bases, with 12 bases between them. CDR1 is MDHEN, CDR2 SYDVKM, per germline. The CDR3 is made up of 13 amino acids. The CDR3 DNA reads TGTGCCAGCAGTTTAAGACAGGCCGGAGGCTACACCTTC. The encoded protein is CASSLRQAGGYTF.

This rearrangement joins TRBV28 to TRBJ1-2, with TRBD1 matching over 7 bases. Germline V CDR1 and CDR2: MDHEN, SYDVKM. There are 15 residues in the CDR3. V lost 4 bases to trimming and J lost 5 bases; unmatched junction nucleotides: 10. As DNA, the CDR3 is TGTGCCAGCAGTTCATTGACAGGGAGTATTTATGGCTACACCTTC. Its protein product is CASSSLTGSIYGYTF.

The chain combines TRBV18 with TRBJ2-5, with 7 bases that match TRBD2. The CDR3 is 13 residues long. Trimming cost V 6 bases and J 0 bases; bases outside gene matches: 1. The germline CDR1 and CDR2 sequences are KGHSH and LQKENI. The CDR3 DNA follows: TGTGCCAGCTCGGGGGGGTACCAAGAGACCCAGTACTTC. It codes for CASSGGYQETQYF.

This clone was recorded a few times. The V and J genes are TRBV4-1 and TRBJ2-2; TRBD1 matches 8 bases. Germline V gives CDR1 MGHRA, CDR2 YSYEKL. The V and J ends lost 0 bases and 4 bases, in that order; junction bases with no gene match: 1. This CDR3 has 15 residues. The CDR3 region is CASSQETGGTGELFF. The CDR3 nucleotides read TGCGCCAGCAGCCAAGAAACAGGGGGCACCGGGGAGCTGTTTTTT.

The chain recombines TRBV14 with TRBJ2-5, with 14 bases lining up with TRBD2. The V and J ends lost 1 base and 7 bases, in that order; junction bases with no gene match: 8. This CDR3 comprises 17 residues. Germline V lookup: CDR1 SGHDN, CDR2 FVKESK. Here the CDR3 DNA reads TGTGCCAGCAGCCAAGGTGCGGGACTAGCGGGAGTGATGACCCAGTACTTC. Its translation: CASSQGAGLAGVMTQYF.

The CDR3 spells CASRDGGTLAQPQHF. CDR3 DNA: TGTGCCAGCAGGGATGGCGGGACGTTAGCCCAGCCCCAGCATTTT. The chain recombines TRBV27 with TRBJ1-5, with D tentatively TRBD1 (5 bases). Per the germline V gene, CDR1 is MNHEY and CDR2 is SMNVEV (reference sequence). The CDR3 covers 15 residues. The germline V and J ends were trimmed by 6 bases and 7 bases, with 19 bases remaining between them.

The V gene is TRBV28, the J gene TRBJ1-4, with 8 bases identical to TRBD1. The CDR3 spans 16 residues. The V segment lost 4 bases and the J segment 7 bases; nucleotides outside the gene matches: 11. CDR1 is MDHEN and CDR2 is SYDVKM in the germline V gene. CDR3 sequence reads: CASSSVQGAGGEKLFF. CDR3 nucleotide sequence: TGTGCCAGCAGTTCGGTGCAGGGGGCTGGGGGTGAAAAACTGTTTTTT.

The V gene is TRBV27, the J gene TRBJ2-7, with D hard to call. The CDR3 is 14 residues long. CDR1 is MNHEY, CDR2 SMNVEV, per germline (reference sequence). V lost 2 bases, J lost 0 bases, and 8 bases lay in between. DNA of the CDR3: TGTGCCAGCAGTTTAGACTCACCCTCCTACGAGCAGTACTTC. Amino acids: CASSLDSPSYEQYF.

A note on this clone: The DNA is left out, because the CDR3 cannot be placed on it with certainty; the CDR3 is given as TCRdb lists it. The CDR3 here is CASSTSATNEKLFF. The J gene is TRBJ1-4, the V gene TRBV28. The CDR3 spans 14 residues, counting both ends. Germline CDR1 MDHEN, CDR2 SYDVKM.

V is TRBV5-5 and J is TRBJ1-1, with unresolved D. V lost 2 bases and J 1 base, leaving 12 bases between the germline ends. In germline, CDR1 is SGHKS, CDR2 YYEKEE (reference sequence). The CDR3 consists of 15 residues. The CDR3 nucleotides are TGTGCCAGCAGCTTCACAGTATTTCAGAACACTGAAGCTTTCTTT. Encoded protein: CASSFTVFQNTEAFF.

This clone was counted once. The gene calls are TRBV19 and TRBJ2-3, with 10 bases identical to TRBD2. This CDR3 region has 15 residues. The germline gives CDR1 LNHDA, CDR2 SQIVND (reference sequence). After removal of 6 bases from V and 2 bases from J, the junction contained 5 bases not matched to a gene. The CDR3 nucleotides read TGTGCCAGTAGCCTCACTAGCGGGACCACAGATACGCAGTATTTT. Protein sequence: CASSLTSGTTDTQYF.

The chain's CDR3 is CASSPYPGQGARDQPQHF. The CDR3 bases are TGTGCCAGCAGCCCATATCCGGGACAGGGGGCTAGAGATCAGCCCCAGCATTTT. The chain couples TRBV5-5 to TRBJ1-5, with 12 positions matching TRBD1. The CDR3 length is 18 residues. Germline V gene lookup returns CDR1 SGHKS and CDR2 YYEKEE (reference sequence). V gave up 4 bases and J gave up 5 bases; unmatched junction bases: 13.